The entry below describes one TCR beta chain. Its antigen is undetermined. The same CDR3 arises from other DNA sequences in this sample as well. The data belong to a study of shared clonotypes between healthy human individuals. Study background: A couple of women and a few men aged 18 to 49 made up the donors. Study results and caveats: Relative to clonotypes present in all four donors, those not shared had lower generation probabilities.

Evenly divided among several immunoSEQ plates was the genomic DNA of each subset. Clones were sequenced by immunoSEQ multiplex PCR, and TCRdb holds only the in-frame ones, with some missing. The sample consists of approximately 2.5 million clones, approximately 93% of them appearing once. The germline V and J ends were trimmed by 3 bases and 6 bases, with 7 bases remaining between them. The germline V gene encodes CDR1 KGHSH and CDR2 LQKENI. CDR3 length: 12 residues. The receptor comes from a young man in good health. Some clones in this sample may be carry-over from other donors' samples. The specimen sequenced was naive CD4+ T cells from PBMCs. As for subset: CD45RA+ positively selected. The chain carries TRBV18 and TRBJ2-3; D uncertain. As DNA, the CDR3 is TGTGCCAGCTCACCCCCCGGGGATACGCAGTATTTT. It codes for CASSPPGDTQYF.